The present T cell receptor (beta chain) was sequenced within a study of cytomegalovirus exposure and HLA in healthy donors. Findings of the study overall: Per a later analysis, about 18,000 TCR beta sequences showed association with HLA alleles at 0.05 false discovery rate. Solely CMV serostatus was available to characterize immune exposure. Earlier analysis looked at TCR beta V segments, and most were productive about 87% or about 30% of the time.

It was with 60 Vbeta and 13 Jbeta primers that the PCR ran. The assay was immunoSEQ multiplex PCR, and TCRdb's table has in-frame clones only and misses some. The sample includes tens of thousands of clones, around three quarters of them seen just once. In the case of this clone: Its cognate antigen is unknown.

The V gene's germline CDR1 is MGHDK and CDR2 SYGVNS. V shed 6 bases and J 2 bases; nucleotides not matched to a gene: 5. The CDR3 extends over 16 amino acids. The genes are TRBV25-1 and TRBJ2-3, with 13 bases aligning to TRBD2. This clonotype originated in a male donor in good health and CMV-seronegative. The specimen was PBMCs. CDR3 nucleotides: TGTGCCAGCAGGTTAGGGACTAGCGGGAACACAGATACGCAGTATTTT. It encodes CASRLGTSGNTDTQYF.